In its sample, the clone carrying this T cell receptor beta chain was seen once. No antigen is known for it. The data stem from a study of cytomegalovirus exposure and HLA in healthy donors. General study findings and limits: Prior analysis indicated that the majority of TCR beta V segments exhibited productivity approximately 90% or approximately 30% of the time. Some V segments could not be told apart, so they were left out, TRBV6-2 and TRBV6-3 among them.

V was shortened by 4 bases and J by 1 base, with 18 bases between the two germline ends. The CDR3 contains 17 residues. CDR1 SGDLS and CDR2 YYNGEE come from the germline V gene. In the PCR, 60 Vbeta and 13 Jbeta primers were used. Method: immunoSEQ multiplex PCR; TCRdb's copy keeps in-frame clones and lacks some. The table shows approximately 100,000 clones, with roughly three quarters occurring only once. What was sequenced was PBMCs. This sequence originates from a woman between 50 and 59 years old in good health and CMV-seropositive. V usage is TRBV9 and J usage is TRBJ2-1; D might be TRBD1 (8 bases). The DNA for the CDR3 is TGTGCCAGCAGCAAGCCGGACAGGGAGGGGTCCTACAATGAGCAGTTCTTC. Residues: CASSKPDREGSYNEQFF.